This T cell receptor beta chain was retrieved from a study of blood T cells in healthy people across ages. Broader study findings: Roughly linearly, TCR beta diversity per million T cells fell as age increased.

In its sample, this clonotype was seen a few times. The antigen is undetermined. The CDR3 sequence is 15 residues long. After removal of 6 bases from V and 4 bases from J, the junction contained 7 bases not matched to a gene. Germline V gene lookup returns CDR1 KGHDR and CDR2 SFDVKD. Alongside a J-beta primer mix, a sample-barcoded 5' primer served in a second PCR lasting roughly 6 to 11 cycles. One entry per CDR3 protein results from TCRdb running MiXCR on the 5' RACE reads. The sample lists approximately 1.5 million distinct CDR3 sequences; approximately 42% were seen once. Sequences were obtained from blood. The chain has TRBV24-1 and TRBJ2-1; 8 positions agree with TRBD1. The TCR comes from a woman aged 18 to 35 in good health. The CDR3 here is CATSLDRVDYNEQFF. The CDR3 coding sequence is TGTGCCACCAGTTTGGACAGGGTGGATTACAATGAGCAGTTCTTC.